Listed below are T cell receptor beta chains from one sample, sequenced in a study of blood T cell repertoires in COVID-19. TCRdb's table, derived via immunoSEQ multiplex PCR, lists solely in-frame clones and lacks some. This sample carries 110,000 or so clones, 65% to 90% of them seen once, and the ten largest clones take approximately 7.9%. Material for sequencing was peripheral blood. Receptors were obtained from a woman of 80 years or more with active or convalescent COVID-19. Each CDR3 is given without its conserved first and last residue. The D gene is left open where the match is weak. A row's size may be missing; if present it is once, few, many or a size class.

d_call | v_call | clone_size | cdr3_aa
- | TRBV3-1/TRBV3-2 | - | ASSLKTGSEQPQH
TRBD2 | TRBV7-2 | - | ASSSQREGDTQY
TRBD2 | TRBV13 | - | ASSLLAGGSPSYNEQF
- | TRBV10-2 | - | ASSERSFSYEQY
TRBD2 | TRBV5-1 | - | ASSSGLAGGKDTGELF
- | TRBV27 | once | ASSPWDIRGYGYT
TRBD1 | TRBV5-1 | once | ASSPRGTGGSEAF
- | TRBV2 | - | ASSEGQNYGYT
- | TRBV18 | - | ASSPKGMGRQGSTEAF
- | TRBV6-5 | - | ASSYQWSDSPLH
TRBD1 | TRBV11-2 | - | ASSRQGNTEAF
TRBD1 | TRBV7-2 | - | ASSSYTGGNYGYT
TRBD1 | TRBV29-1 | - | SVGGGQGGYEQY
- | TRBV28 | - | ASSQWVKTGLGNGYT
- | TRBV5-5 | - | ASSFAGVGYT
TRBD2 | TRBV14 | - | ASSLPGLATYNEQF
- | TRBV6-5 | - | ASSRRVYNSPLH
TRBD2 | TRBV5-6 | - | ASSWGLAAYNEQF
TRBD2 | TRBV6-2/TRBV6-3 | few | ASSYYPLAGSSRDVQY
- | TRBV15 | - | ATSSRGPSADTQY
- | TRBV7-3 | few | ASSFTGWKSEQY
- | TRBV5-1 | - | ASSTQDYLYEQY
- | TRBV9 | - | ASSVAVAASQETQY
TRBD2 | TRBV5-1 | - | ASSLLAGGQETQY
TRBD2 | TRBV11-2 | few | ASSQGQGGFYEQY
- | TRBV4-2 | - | ASSQDGKSGNTIY
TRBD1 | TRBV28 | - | ASSLGTGRYTIY
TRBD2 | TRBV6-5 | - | ASRVAGGPSETQY
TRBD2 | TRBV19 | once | ASSGGLASVSYNEQF
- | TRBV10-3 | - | AISGTDYSNQPQH
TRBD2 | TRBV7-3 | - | ASSLRLAGSDTQY